One and the same sample provided the 5 T cell receptor beta chains below, sequenced in a study of cytomegalovirus exposure and HLA in healthy donors. Both 60 Vbeta primers and 13 Jbeta primers went into the PCR. The assay was immunoSEQ multiplex PCR, and TCRdb's table has in-frame clones only and misses some. Here the sample spans around 150,000 clones, 70% to 85% being singletons. Sample: PBMCs. The receptors come from a middle-aged man in good health and CMV-seronegative.

This clone was recorded a few times. CDR3 region: CSVEVLPGTAFYNEQFF. The CDR3 nucleotides read TGCAGCGTTGAAGTTCTCCCTGGGACAGCTTTCTACAATGAGCAGTTCTTC. J is TRBJ2-1 and V is TRBV29-1; TRBD1 agrees at 7 bases. The CDR3 extends over 17 amino acids. Per germline, CDR1 SQVTM and CDR2 ANQGSEA. J gave up 3 bases and V 1 base, and 12 bases lay outside the gene matches.

This chain links TRBV5-1 with TRBJ2-7, with a tentative D call TRBD2 (6 bases). Trimming pared 0 bases from V and 4 bases from J, leaving 11 bases between. CDR1 and CDR2 from the germline V gene are SGHRS and YFSETQ. The CDR3 covers 14 residues. CDR3 region: CASSLEGGFYEQYF. CDR3 sequence (DNA): TGCGCCAGCAGCTTGGAGGGAGGTTTTTACGAGCAGTACTTC.

The chain joins TRBV7-3 to TRBJ1-6; no clear D gene. The CDR3 length is 18 residues. Germline CDR1 and CDR2: SGHTA and FQGTGA. Trimming removed 5 bases at V and 0 bases at J, with 17 bases between. The CDR3: CASSPLTSVSSYNSPLHF. The CDR3 DNA reads TGTGCCAGCAGCCCACTCACGTCCGTAAGCTCCTATAATTCACCCCTCCACTTT.

The chain joins TRBV30 to TRBJ1-1; D is undetermined. The CDR3 covers 13 residues. Trimming took off 3 bases at V and 5 bases at J, with 13 bases between the two ends. Looked up from germline, CDR1 is GTSNPN and CDR2 is SVGIG (reference sequence). CDR3 region: CAWSPSDGTEAFF. The CDR3 coding sequence is TGTGCCTGGAGCCCTAGTGACGGGACTGAAGCTTTCTTT.

This chain uses TRBV4-3 with TRBJ2-1; 11 nucleotides match TRBD2. The CDR3 has 18 amino acids. V was clipped by 4 bases and J by 3 bases; unmatched bases: 11. The germline V gene has CDR1 LGHNA and CDR2 YSLEER. CDR3 in DNA: TGCGCCAGCAGCCGAGGGGCTAGCGGGGGGCGATTCTACAATGAGCAGTTCTTC. Translated: CASSRGASGGRFYNEQFF.